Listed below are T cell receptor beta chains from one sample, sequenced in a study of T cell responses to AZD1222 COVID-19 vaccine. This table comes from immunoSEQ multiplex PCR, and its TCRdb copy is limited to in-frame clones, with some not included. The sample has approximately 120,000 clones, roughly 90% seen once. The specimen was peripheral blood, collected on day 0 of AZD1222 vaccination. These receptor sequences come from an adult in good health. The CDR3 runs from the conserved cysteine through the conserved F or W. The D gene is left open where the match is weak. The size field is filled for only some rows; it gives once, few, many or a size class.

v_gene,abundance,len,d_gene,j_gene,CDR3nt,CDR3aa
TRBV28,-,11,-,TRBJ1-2,TGTGCCAGCAGTTCTAGCTATGGCTACACCTTC,CASSSSYGYTF
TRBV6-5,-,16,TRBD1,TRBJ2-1,TGTGCCAGCAGTTCGCCGGACAGGGGAAAAGGCAATGAGCAGTTCTTC,CASSSPDRGKGNEQFF
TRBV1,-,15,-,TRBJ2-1,TGCACCAGCAGCCAAAGCGGGAGGGCAAGCAATGAGCAGTTCTTC,CTSSQSGRASNEQFF
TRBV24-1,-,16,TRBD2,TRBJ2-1,TGTGCCACCAGTGATTTTCGAAGCGGGGGGTACAATGAGCAGTTCTTC,CATSDFRSGGYNEQFF
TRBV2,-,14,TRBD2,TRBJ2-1,TGTGCCAGCAGAGAGCGGGAATTAAACAATGAGCAGTTCTTC,CASRERELNNEQFF
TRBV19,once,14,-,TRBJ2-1,TGTGCCAGTAGTATAGATGGCGGTTACAATGAGCAGTTCTTC,CASSIDGGYNEQFF
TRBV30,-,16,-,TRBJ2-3,TGTGCCTGGAGTGGGGAAACCACCACTTTCACAGATACGCAGTATTTT,CAWSGETTTFTDTQYF
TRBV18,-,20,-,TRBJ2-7,TGTGCCAGCTCACCCCGGGGAAGGCAGGGCCGGCTTGACGGCTCCTACGAGCAGTACTTC,CASSPRGRQGRLDGSYEQYF
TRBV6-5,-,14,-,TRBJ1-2,TGTGCCAGCAGTTACGTCCGGACAGACTATGGCTACACCTTC,CASSYVRTDYGYTF
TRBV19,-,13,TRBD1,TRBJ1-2,TGTGCCAGTAGTATGGGGGACAGGGATGGCTACACCTTC,CASSMGDRDGYTF
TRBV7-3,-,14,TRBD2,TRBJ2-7,TGTGCCAGCAGCTTAGGCGGGGGGGAGTACGAGCAGTACTTC,CASSLGGGEYEQYF
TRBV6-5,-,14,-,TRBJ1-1,TGTGCCAGCAGACCAACCTTCAGGAACACTGAAGCTTTCTTT,CASRPTFRNTEAFF
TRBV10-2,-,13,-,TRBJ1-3,TGCGCCAGCAGTGAGTCGTGGAGAAACACCATATATTTT,CASSESWRNTIYF
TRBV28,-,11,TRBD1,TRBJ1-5,TGTGCCAGCACTGGGGGGACAGGGCCGCTTTTT,CASTGGTGPLF
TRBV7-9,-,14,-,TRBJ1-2,TGTGCCAGCAGCTTAGACACCCATGGCTATGGCTACACCTTC,CASSLDTHGYGYTF
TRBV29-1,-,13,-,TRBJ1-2,TGCAGCGTGGCCGTCGATGCTTCCTATGGCTACACCTTC,CSVAVDASYGYTF
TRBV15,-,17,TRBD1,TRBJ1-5,TGTGCCACCAGCAGGTCGGGAGGACAGGCGGTAAATCAGCCCCAGCATTTT,CATSRSGGQAVNQPQHF
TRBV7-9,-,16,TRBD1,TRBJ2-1,TGTGCCAGCCGGATATCCCGGGACAGGGGAAGGTATGAGCAGTTCTTC,CASRISRDRGRYEQFF
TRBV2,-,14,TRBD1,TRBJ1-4,TGTGCCACCGCGGATAGGGACAGGGGTGAAAAACTGTTTTTT,CATADRDRGEKLFF
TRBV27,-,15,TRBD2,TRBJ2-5,TGTGCCAGCAGTACCGGACTAGCGGGAGGAGAGACCCAGTACTTC,CASSTGLAGGETQYF
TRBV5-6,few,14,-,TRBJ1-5,TGTGCCAGCAGCTTGGCAGGGGCCTATCAGCCCCAGCATTTT,CASSLAGAYQPQHF
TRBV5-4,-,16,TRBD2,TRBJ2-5,TGTGCCAGCAGCTTTCCGGGACTAGCAAAAGGAGAGACCCAGTACTTC,CASSFPGLAKGETQYF
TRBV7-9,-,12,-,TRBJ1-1,TGTGCCAGCAGCTTAGGTAGGTCCGAAGCTTTCTTT,CASSLGRSEAFF
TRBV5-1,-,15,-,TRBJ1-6,TGCGCCAGCAGCTTGGAAAAAGGTGAAAATTCACCCCTCCACTTT,CASSLEKGENSPLHF
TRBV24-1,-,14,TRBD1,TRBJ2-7,TGTGCCACCAGTGCCCCCGGCGAGGGGGCCGAGCAGTACTTC,CATSAPGEGAEQYF
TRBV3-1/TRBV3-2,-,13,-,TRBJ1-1,TGTGCCAGCAGCCAAGGGGCGGACCTTGGGGCTTTCTTT,CASSQGADLGAFF
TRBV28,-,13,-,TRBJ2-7,TGTGCCAGCCTGAGCCTTAGCTCCTACGAGCAGTACTTC,CASLSLSSYEQYF
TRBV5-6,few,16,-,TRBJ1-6,TGTGCCAGCAGCCCAGTTTCCGGGGCCGGGGATTCACCCCTCCACTTT,CASSPVSGAGDSPLHF
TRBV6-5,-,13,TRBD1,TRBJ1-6,TGTGCCAGCAGGACAGGGAGTAATTCACCCCTCCACTTT,CASRTGSNSPLHF
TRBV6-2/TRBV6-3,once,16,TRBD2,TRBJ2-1,TGTGCCAGCAGTTACCTCCTAGCGGGGGGGCGGGATGAGCAGTTCTTC,CASSYLLAGGRDEQFF
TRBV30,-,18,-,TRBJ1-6,TGTGCCTGGAGTGTACTGATTAGTCAGGGAGGGATGAATTCACCCCTCCACTTT,CAWSVLISQGGMNSPLHF
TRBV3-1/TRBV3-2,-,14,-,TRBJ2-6,TGTGCCAGCAGCCGCGGTTCTGGGGCCAACGTCCTGACTTTC,CASSRGSGANVLTF
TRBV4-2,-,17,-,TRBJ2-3,TGTGCCAGCAGCCAAGAGGGTGGCGACCAGGGCACAGATACGCAGTATTTT,CASSQEGGDQGTDTQYF
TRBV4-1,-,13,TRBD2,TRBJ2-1,TGCGCCAGCAGCCTTTTACTAGCGGTTGAGCAGTTCTTC,CASSLLLAVEQFF
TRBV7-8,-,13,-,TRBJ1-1,TGTGCCAGCAGCTCCCCAAGACACAGGAAAGCTTTCTTT,CASSSPRHRKAFF
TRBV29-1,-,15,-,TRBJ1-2,TGCAGCGTCTGGGGGCAGGGGCAGATAGACTATGGCTACACCTTC,CSVWGQGQIDYGYTF
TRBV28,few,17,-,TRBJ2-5,TGTGCCAGCTTAAAGGTTGGCGGGACTCCCAAGCGGGAGACCCAGTACTTC,CASLKVGGTPKRETQYF
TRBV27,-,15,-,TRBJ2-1,TGTGCCAGCAGTTTAAGAGGGATAGGGGACAATGAGCAGTTCTTC,CASSLRGIGDNEQFF
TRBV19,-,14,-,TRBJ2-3,TGTGCCAGTAGCCCCCCGGGGGGCACAGATACGCAGTATTTT,CASSPPGGTDTQYF
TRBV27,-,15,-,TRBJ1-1,TGTGCCAGCAGTCCGTCTCGCCGGGGGTTCACTGAAGCTTTCTTT,CASSPSRRGFTEAFF
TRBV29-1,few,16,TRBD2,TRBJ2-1,TGCAGCGTTGAGGGGACTAGCGGGGAATCCTACAATGAGCAGTTCTTC,CSVEGTSGESYNEQFF
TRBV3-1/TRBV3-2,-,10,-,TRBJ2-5,TGTGCCAGCAGCCAAGAGGGCCAGTACTTC,CASSQEGQYF
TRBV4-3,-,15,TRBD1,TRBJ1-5,TGCGCCAGCAGCCAAGTACAGGGGGTAGGTCAGCCCCAGCATTTT,CASSQVQGVGQPQHF
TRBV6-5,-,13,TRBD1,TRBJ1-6,TGTGCCAGCAGTTACCCGACAGGGGACCCCCTCCACTTT,CASSYPTGDPLHF
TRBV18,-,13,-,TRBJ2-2,TGTGCCAGCTCACTAGGGTCCGGCGGGGAGCTGTTTTTT,CASSLGSGGELFF